This T cell receptor beta chain was profiled in a study of T cells expressing NK-cell markers. Turning to this clonotype: The target antigen is unknown.

Using the 5' RACE reads, TCRdb records one entry per CDR3 protein without DNA. Its table records 350,000 to 400,000 distinct CDR3 sequences. This CDR3 has 15 amino acids. From germline, CDR1 is SGHAT and CDR2 FQDESV (reference sequence). Broader study findings: In a few donors, dominant clonotypes made up about 25-60.1% of CD3+CD56-NKG2C+ cells.

V usage is TRBV11-1 and J usage is TRBJ2-2; absent DNA, TCRdb's TRBD1 call cannot be checked. The source of this sequence is a woman aged 45-65 years in good health. Sequenced sample: blood T cells: a sorted CD56 or NKG2C T cell subset, CD4+ or CD8+ T cells, or bulk PBMC T cells (not recorded which). This CDR3 is CASTTDRVFDGELFF.